This is a list of T cell receptor beta chains from one sample in a study of T cells in Graves' hyperthyroidism and ophthalmopathy. TCRdb re-derived calls from the multiplex PCR reads in MiXCR, one entry per CDR3 protein. The data show around 560,000 distinct CDR3 sequences, with around 15% seen just once and around 19% held by the top ten. Sequenced input: blood. The receptors originated from a woman aged 18-29 years with Graves' hyperthyroidism. Each CDR3 is given with its conserved first and last residue. A D gene is named only where the DNA matches it firmly. Not every row has a clone size; where given, it reads once, few, many or a size class.

j_call d_call v_call clone_size cdr3_nt cdr3_aa
TRBJ1-5 NA TRBV10-3 NA TGTGCCACCTGGGACATTTATAGCAATCAGCCCCAGCATTTT CATWDIYSNQPQHF
TRBJ2-5 TRBD2 TRBV15 NA TGTGCCACCAGCAGCGCGGGGGGACTAGGAGGCGAGACCCAGTACTTC CATSSAGGLGGETQYF
TRBJ2-1 NA TRBV7-9 few TGTGCCAGCAGCTTAGGCTACCACAATGAGCAGTTCTTC CASSLGYHNEQFF
TRBJ2-3 NA TRBV2 many TGTGCCAGCAGTGAAGACAGGCGACTTCTTAGCACAGATACGCAGTATTTT CASSEDRRLLSTDTQYF
TRBJ1-6 TRBD1 TRBV20-1 NA TGCAGTGCTAGAGGACAGGGGGCTAATTCACCCCTCCACTTT CSARGQGANSPLHF
TRBJ1-5 TRBD1 TRBV20-1 NA TGCAGTGCTAGACTTGGAGGGACAGGGGGGCAGCCCCAGCATTTT CSARLGGTGGQPQHF
TRBJ1-1 TRBD1 TRBV12-3/TRBV12-4 many TGTGCCAGCACTCTTGGGACAGGGGTAACTGAAGCTTTCTTT CASTLGTGVTEAFF
TRBJ1-3 TRBD1 TRBV19 few TGTGCCAGTACCCTGACAGGGGCCGGAAACACCATATATTTT CASTLTGAGNTIYF
TRBJ2-7 NA TRBV4-1 few TGCGCCAGCAGCCAAGATTCTCGTGGATTTGGGGAGCAGTACTTC CASSQDSRGFGEQYF
TRBJ2-3 TRBD2 TRBV7-8 many TGTGCCAGCAGCTTAGGGGTTACTAGCGGGGGAGATACGCAGTATTTT CASSLGVTSGGDTQYF
TRBJ2-1 TRBD2 TRBV5-1 few TGCGCCAGCCGGACTAGCGGGGGGATTTCCTACAATGAGCAGTTCTTC CASRTSGGISYNEQFF
TRBJ1-2 NA TRBV4-3 NA TGCGCCAGCAGCCAAGAGGCAGGGGCCACCTATGGCTACACCTTC CASSQEAGATYGYTF
TRBJ1-2 NA TRBV29-1 NA TGCAGCGTTGCCCCGGGCTACACCTTC CSVAPGYTF
TRBJ2-3 TRBD2 TRBV20-1 NA TGCAGTGCTGGGGTAGCGGGAGTGGATACGCAGTATTTT CSAGVAGVDTQYF
TRBJ2-7 NA TRBV12-3/TRBV12-4 once TGTGCCAGCAGTTCTGGTCTAGATAAGCAGTACTTC CASSSGLDKQYF
TRBJ2-5 NA TRBV5-1 many TGCGCCAGCAGCCCGGCGCCACAGGGAAACCAAGAGACCCAGTACTTC CASSPAPQGNQETQYF
TRBJ2-3 TRBD2 TRBV20-1 NA TGCAGTGCTTTAGCGGGAGGTTACGATACGCAGTATTTT CSALAGGYDTQYF
TRBJ2-7 TRBD2 TRBV28 many TGTGCCAGCAGGACGGGAGGGCCCACCTACGAGCAGTACTTC CASRTGGPTYEQYF
TRBJ1-2 TRBD1 TRBV28 many TGTGCCAGCAGTCCGCGGACCCTTCGGACAGGGCTCTTTGGCTACACCTTC CASSPRTLRTGLFGYTF
TRBJ1-4 NA TRBV3-1 many TGTGCCAGCAGCCAAGGTGTGAGAGCAACTAATGAAAAACTGTTTTTT CASSQGVRATNEKLFF
TRBJ2-1 TRBD2 TRBV9 NA TGTGCCAGCAGCGTAGGCTGGACTAGCGCTTTCAATGAGCAGTTCTTC CASSVGWTSAFNEQFF
TRBJ1-2 TRBD1 TRBV29-1 few TGCAGCGTTGAAGGTGGGGAGACAGGGCGGGACTATGGCTACACCTTC CSVEGGETGRDYGYTF
TRBJ2-5 NA TRBV13 NA TGTGCCAGCAGCTCGCGAGTAGGGACCCAGTACTTC CASSSRVGTQYF
TRBJ2-2 NA TRBV3-1 many TGTGCCAGCAGCCAAGCCTCGAACACCGGGGAGCTGTTTTTT CASSQASNTGELFF
TRBJ2-2 TRBD2 TRBV7-3 NA TGTGCCAGCAGCTTATCCCCCCCGCGGGAGGGCACCGGGGAGCTGTTTTTT CASSLSPPREGTGELFF
TRBJ2-1 NA TRBV14 NA TGTGCCAGCAGCCAAGAACTGATTTTCAGCTCCTACAATGAGCAGTTCTTC CASSQELIFSSYNEQFF
TRBJ1-2 NA TRBV6-1 few TGTGCCAGCATCTTACCCGCACAGGCCGGTGGCTACACCTTC CASILPAQAGGYTF
TRBJ2-5 TRBD2 TRBV20-1 many TGCAGTGCTTTTATAGCGGGGCAAGAGACCCAGTACTTC CSAFIAGQETQYF
TRBJ1-3 NA TRBV20-1 few TGCAGTGCAACCACTATACAGGCTAGCTCTGGAAACACCATATATTTT CSATTIQASSGNTIYF
TRBJ2-1 NA TRBV7-8 NA TGTGCCAGCAGGTTGGACTACAATGAGCAGTTCTTC CASRLDYNEQFF
TRBJ1-5 NA TRBV6-2/TRBV6-3 NA TGTGCCAGCAGGGTACTTGGGGGGATCAATCAGCCCCAGCATTTT CASRVLGGINQPQHF
TRBJ1-1 NA TRBV6-5 many TGTGCCAGCAGTTACTCGCCAGGGGTGACTGAAGCTTTCTTT CASSYSPGVTEAFF
TRBJ1-1 NA TRBV2 once TGTGCCAGCAGTGGGGGGGGCCGAGCTTTCTTT CASSGGGRAFF
TRBJ1-5 TRBD1 TRBV12-3/TRBV12-4 many TGTGCCAGCAGGTTCGCCGGGACAGGGGTAGAAGGAAGCAATCAGCCCCAGCATTTT CASRFAGTGVEGSNQPQHF
TRBJ1-2 TRBD1 TRBV19 few TGTGCCAGTAGGGCGAGACAGGGGACTGCTAACTATGGCTACACCTTC CASRARQGTANYGYTF
TRBJ1-2 TRBD1 TRBV5-4 few TGTGCCAGCAGCATATTCGGACAGGGGCACTATGGCTACACCTTC CASSIFGQGHYGYTF
TRBJ2-5 NA TRBV6-1 NA TGTGCCAGCAGCTGGACGGGGGGCAGCCAAGAGACCCAGTACTTC CASSWTGGSQETQYF
TRBJ2-7 NA TRBV29-1 few TGCAGCGTTGAGGTCTCCTACGAGCAGTACTTC CSVEVSYEQYF
TRBJ1-2 TRBD1 TRBV7-2 many TGTGCCAGCACCGACCCGACAGGGGGGCATGGCTACACCTTC CASTDPTGGHGYTF
TRBJ2-5 NA TRBV20-1 many TGCAGTGCTAGGATAATGCGGCCGAGGCAAGAGACCCAGTACTTC CSARIMRPRQETQYF
TRBJ1-1 NA TRBV10-1 few TGCGCCAGCAGTGAGTCGGCCGTTCGGATCAACACTGAAGCTTTCTTT CASSESAVRINTEAFF
TRBJ2-7 NA TRBV2 many TGTGCCAGCAACAGCGATAGCTCCTACGAGCAGTACTTC CASNSDSSYEQYF
TRBJ1-1 NA TRBV25-1 few TGTGCCAGCAGTGATGTTCAGGGTATGACTGAAGCTTTCTTT CASSDVQGMTEAFF
TRBJ2-2 TRBD2 TRBV5-1 few TGCGCCAGCAGCCGGACTAGCGGGAAGGGATCCGGGGAGCTGTTTTTT CASSRTSGKGSGELFF
TRBJ2-3 TRBD1 TRBV13 NA TGTGCCAGCAGATCCACAGGGGATAGCACAGATACGCAGTATTTT CASRSTGDSTDTQYF
TRBJ2-5 TRBD2 TRBV7-2 many TGTGCCAGCAGCCCCAGGGCCGGGGGAGGGGAGACCCAGTACTTC CASSPRAGGGETQYF
TRBJ2-5 TRBD2 TRBV28 many TGTGCCAGCAGTTTCGCTAGCGGGAGTGTAGAGACCCAGTACTTC CASSFASGSVETQYF
TRBJ2-6 NA TRBV7-8 NA TGTGCCAGCAGCCAACGTGCCGACTCTGGGGCCAACGTCCTGACTTTC CASSQRADSGANVLTF
TRBJ1-5 TRBD1 TRBV29-1 few TGCAGCGTTGGGGACAGGGGCCAGCCCCAGCATTTT CSVGDRGQPQHF
TRBJ2-7 NA TRBV19 NA TGTGCCAGTAGTATACCGGGCGAGCAGTACTTC CASSIPGEQYF
TRBJ1-2 NA TRBV12-3/TRBV12-4 many TGTGCCAGCAGTAAAACTGGACAGCCAAACTATGGCTACACCTTC CASSKTGQPNYGYTF
TRBJ2-3 TRBD2 TRBV6-5 NA TGTGCCAGCAGTTACCTACCGGAGGGTAGCGGGGGGGTGGATACGCAGTATTTT CASSYLPEGSGGVDTQYF
TRBJ1-2 NA TRBV28 many TGTGCCAGCAGCCGGAACCCCGGGCCGGGCTATGGCTACACCTTC CASSRNPGPGYGYTF
TRBJ2-6 NA TRBV5-6 few TGTGCCAGCAGCTCGACACTCGCGGGGGCCAACGTCCTGACTTTC CASSSTLAGANVLTF
TRBJ1-4 NA TRBV14 many TGTGCCAGCAGCCAAGAACCCCGACTGAGTCCGAATGAAAAACTGTTTTTT CASSQEPRLSPNEKLFF
TRBJ1-1 TRBD1 TRBV2 many TGTGCCAGCACAACAGGGGTGAGTGGGAGCACTGAAGCTTTCTTT CASTTGVSGSTEAFF
TRBJ2-3 TRBD2 TRBV7-3 few TGTGCCAGCAGCTTAACGGGACTAGCATCGACAGATACGCAGTATTTT CASSLTGLASTDTQYF
TRBJ2-7 TRBD1 TRBV5-1 many TGCGCCAGCAGCCCGAGACAGGGGGAGGCCTACGAGCAGTACTTC CASSPRQGEAYEQYF
TRBJ1-1 NA TRBV9 many TGTGCCAGCAGCCCCCTAGACACTCTGAACACTGAAGCTTTCTTT CASSPLDTLNTEAFF